This is a list of T cell receptor beta chains from one sample in a study of CD8 T cells in Susac syndrome. Each CDR3 protein is one row after TCRdb ran MiXCR on the immunoSEQ multiplex PCR reads. Altogether about 180,000 distinct CDR3 sequences are present, approximately 96% being singletons, with the ten largest covering 0.093%. The sample comprised CD4+ T cells from PBMCs. The receptors come from a human donor with multiple sclerosis. Both conserved end residues are trimmed from each CDR3. Each record gives: D gene, J gene, V gene, CDR3 protein. The D gene is left open where the match is weak.

D: NA
J: TRBJ2-5
V: TRBV30
CDR3: AWSLFGGRKTQY

D: NA
J: TRBJ2-3
V: TRBV30
CDR3: AWSMSGITDTQY

D: TRBD1
J: TRBJ2-7
V: TRBV27
CDR3: ASSFSQGAGEQY

D: NA
J: TRBJ2-1
V: TRBV11-2
CDR3: ASSRAYNEQF

D: NA
J: TRBJ1-2
V: TRBV5-4
CDR3: ASSFPAGDGYT

D: NA
J: TRBJ2-6
V: TRBV30
CDR3: AWNRVTSGANVLT

D: NA
J: TRBJ2-7
V: TRBV3-1
CDR3: ASSRLAYEQY

D: NA
J: TRBJ2-7
V: TRBV6-1
CDR3: ASSEGRGQY

D: NA
J: TRBJ2-2
V: TRBV20-1
CDR3: SARPLVSNTGELF

D: NA
J: TRBJ2-7
V: TRBV30
CDR3: AWSIGQNVYEQY

D: TRBD1
J: TRBJ2-3
V: TRBV28
CDR3: ASRIPGTAGSTDTQY

D: TRBD1
J: TRBJ2-7
V: TRBV3-1
CDR3: ASSHLTGTGEQY

D: NA
J: TRBJ1-4
V: TRBV19
CDR3: ASSPDRASTNEKLF

D: NA
J: TRBJ2-5
V: TRBV18
CDR3: ASALREETQY

D: TRBD2
J: TRBJ2-7
V: TRBV7-2
CDR3: ASSKGLAGGAYEQY

D: NA
J: TRBJ2-7
V: TRBV15
CDR3: ATSRGGWPGIPHEQY

D: NA
J: TRBJ2-6
V: TRBV27
CDR3: ASSPNSISGANVLT

D: NA
J: TRBJ1-2
V: TRBV20-1
CDR3: SATNRVGGYT

D: NA
J: TRBJ1-1
V: TRBV20-1
CDR3: SARLSGQKNTEAF

D: NA
J: TRBJ1-1
V: TRBV25-1
CDR3: ASSELNTEAF

D: NA
J: TRBJ1-1
V: TRBV9
CDR3: ASGSRLGTEAF

D: TRBD1
J: TRBJ1-1
V: TRBV5-4
CDR3: ASETGVGGTEAF

D: NA
J: TRBJ1-1
V: TRBV20-1
CDR3: SVSSPMNTEAF

D: NA
J: TRBJ2-4
V: TRBV28
CDR3: ASSWGERNIQY

D: NA
J: TRBJ1-1
V: TRBV30
CDR3: AWQRGGPGRNTEAF

D: NA
J: TRBJ1-6
V: TRBV27
CDR3: ASNRGRNNSPLH

D: TRBD2
J: TRBJ2-1
V: TRBV6-2/TRBV6-3
CDR3: ASRPRGGRNNEQF

D: NA
J: TRBJ1-1
V: TRBV28
CDR3: ASRGATLSNTEAF

D: TRBD1
J: TRBJ1-5
V: TRBV30
CDR3: AWSKGQSQPQH

D: NA
J: TRBJ2-5
V: TRBV20-1
CDR3: SATAGGETQY

D: NA
J: TRBJ1-2
V: TRBV12-3/TRBV12-4
CDR3: ASSLSGPSSYGYT

D: NA
J: TRBJ2-2
V: TRBV30
CDR3: AWSAGNPGELF

D: NA
J: TRBJ2-7
V: TRBV5-6
CDR3: ASSLTRDYEQY

D: NA
J: TRBJ2-3
V: TRBV20-1
CDR3: SASAWGTDTQY

D: TRBD1
J: TRBJ2-5
V: TRBV5-1
CDR3: ASSRGTGIRSEETQY

D: NA
J: TRBJ2-2
V: TRBV5-1
CDR3: ASSTGHLTGELF

D: TRBD1
J: TRBJ1-2
V: TRBV29-1
CDR3: SVRPPQGAAYGYT

D: NA
J: TRBJ1-2
V: TRBV30
CDR3: AWSVPPTYGYT

D: TRBD2
J: TRBJ2-7
V: TRBV20-1
CDR3: SAPEAGLTSYEQY

D: TRBD1
J: TRBJ1-2
V: TRBV7-2
CDR3: ASSPSDRVYGYT

D: NA
J: TRBJ1-3
V: TRBV18
CDR3: ASSPWGSGNTIY

D: NA
J: TRBJ1-6
V: TRBV5-5
CDR3: ASSRQSDNSPLH

D: TRBD1
J: TRBJ2-7
V: TRBV29-1
CDR3: SVVRGLEQY

D: TRBD2
J: TRBJ2-5
V: TRBV30
CDR3: AWSVWEGVKPQY

D: TRBD2
J: TRBJ2-3
V: TRBV6-2/TRBV6-3
CDR3: ASNVAGTDTQY

D: NA
J: TRBJ2-5
V: TRBV2
CDR3: ASSGSGAKETQY

D: TRBD1
J: TRBJ1-5
V: TRBV30
CDR3: AWRAGQGAGPQH

D: NA
J: TRBJ2-1
V: TRBV7-9
CDR3: ASSLGGGVEQF

D: TRBD1
J: TRBJ1-2
V: TRBV12-3/TRBV12-4
CDR3: ASTPGTAIFYGYT

D: TRBD2
J: TRBJ2-1
V: TRBV20-1
CDR3: SAETSGGNYNEQF

D: NA
J: TRBJ1-2
V: TRBV28
CDR3: ASREFGDGYT

D: TRBD1
J: TRBJ1-4
V: TRBV30
CDR3: AWSLKGASTNEKLF

D: NA
J: TRBJ2-7
V: TRBV20-1
CDR3: SARRTATYEQY

D: TRBD2
J: TRBJ2-2
V: TRBV5-1
CDR3: ASSSGLAGAPNTGELF

D: NA
J: TRBJ2-4
V: TRBV29-1
CDR3: SVIRESKNIQY

D: TRBD2
J: TRBJ2-3
V: TRBV5-1
CDR3: ASSSGLAGSGDTQY

D: NA
J: TRBJ1-1
V: TRBV6-1
CDR3: ASSELLAINTEAF

D: NA
J: TRBJ1-1
V: TRBV5-1
CDR3: ASSSLTGGDTEAF

D: NA
J: TRBJ2-3
V: TRBV4-1
CDR3: ASSQKEATLNTDTQY